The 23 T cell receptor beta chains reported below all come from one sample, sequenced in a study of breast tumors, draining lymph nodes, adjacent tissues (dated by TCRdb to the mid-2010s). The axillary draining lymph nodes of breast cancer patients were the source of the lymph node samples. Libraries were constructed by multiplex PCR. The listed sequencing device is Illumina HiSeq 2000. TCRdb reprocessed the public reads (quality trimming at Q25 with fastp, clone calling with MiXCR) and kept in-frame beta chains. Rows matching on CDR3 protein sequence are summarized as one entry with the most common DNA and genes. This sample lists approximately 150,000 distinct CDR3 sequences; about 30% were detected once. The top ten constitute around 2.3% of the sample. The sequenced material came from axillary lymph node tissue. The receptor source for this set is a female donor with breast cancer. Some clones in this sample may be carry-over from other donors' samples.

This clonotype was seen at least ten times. CDR3 sequence: CASSFDRGNSPLHF. CDR3 nucleotide sequence: TGTGCCAGCAGCTTCGACAGGGGTAATTCACCCCTCCACTTT. This chain uses TRBV13 with TRBJ1-6, with 8 bases matching TRBD1. Germline V gives CDR1 PRHDT, CDR2 FYEKMQ (reference sequence). CDR3 length: 14 amino acids. With V trimmed by 3 bases and J by 6 bases, 1 base remained unmatched.

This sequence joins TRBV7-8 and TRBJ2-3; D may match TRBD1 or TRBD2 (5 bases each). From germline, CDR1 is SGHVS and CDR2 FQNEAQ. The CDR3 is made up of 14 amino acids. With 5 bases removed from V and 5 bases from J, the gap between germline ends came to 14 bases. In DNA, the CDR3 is TGTGCCAGCAGCCCATGGGACGGGCTAGATACGCAGTATTTT. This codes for CASSPWDGLDTQYF.

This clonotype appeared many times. The CDR3 sequence: CASSPWTIANYGYTF. The CDR3 bases are TGTGCCAGCAGCCCCTGGACAATAGCTAACTATGGCTACACCTTC. This rearrangement joins TRBV7-2 to TRBJ1-2, with a weak D call TRBD1 (5 bases). Trimming stripped 5 bases from V and 0 bases from J, with 13 bases between. This CDR3 spans 15 amino acids. The V gene's germline CDR1 is SGHTA and CDR2 FQGNSA.

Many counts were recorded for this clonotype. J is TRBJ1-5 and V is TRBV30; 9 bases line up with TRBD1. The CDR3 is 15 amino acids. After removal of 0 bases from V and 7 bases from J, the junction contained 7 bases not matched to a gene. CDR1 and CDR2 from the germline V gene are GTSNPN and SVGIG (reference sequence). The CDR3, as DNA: TGTGCCTGGAGTGTCGGGGACAGGGTGCGGCAGCCCCAGCATTTT. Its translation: CAWSVGDRVRQPQHF.

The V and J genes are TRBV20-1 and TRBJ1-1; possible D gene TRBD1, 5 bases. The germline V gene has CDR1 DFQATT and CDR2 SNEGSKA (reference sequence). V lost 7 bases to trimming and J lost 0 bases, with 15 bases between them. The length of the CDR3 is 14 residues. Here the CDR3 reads CSVRYQGMNTEAFF. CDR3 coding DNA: TGCAGTGTCCGTTATCAGGGAATGAACACTGAAGCTTTCTTT.

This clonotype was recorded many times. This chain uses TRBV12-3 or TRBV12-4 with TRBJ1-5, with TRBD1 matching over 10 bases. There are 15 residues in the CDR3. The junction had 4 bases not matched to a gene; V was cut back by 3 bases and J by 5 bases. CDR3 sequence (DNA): TGTGCCAGCAGTTTTGGGGACAGGGGTTATCAGCCCCAGCATTTT. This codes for CASSFGDRGYQPQHF.

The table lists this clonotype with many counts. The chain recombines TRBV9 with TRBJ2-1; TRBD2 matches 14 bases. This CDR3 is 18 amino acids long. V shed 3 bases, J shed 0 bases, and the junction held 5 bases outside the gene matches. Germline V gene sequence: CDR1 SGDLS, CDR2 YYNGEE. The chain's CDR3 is CASSDGLAGGPSYNEQFF. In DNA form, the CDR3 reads TGTGCCAGCAGCGACGGACTAGCGGGGGGCCCCTCCTACAATGAGCAGTTCTTC. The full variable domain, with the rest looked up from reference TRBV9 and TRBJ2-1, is DSGVTQTPKHLITATGQRVTLRCSPRSGDLSVYWYQQSLDQGLQFLIQYYNGEERAKGNILERFSAQQFPDLHSELNLSSLELGDSALYFCASSDGLAGGPSYNEQFFGPGTRLTVL.

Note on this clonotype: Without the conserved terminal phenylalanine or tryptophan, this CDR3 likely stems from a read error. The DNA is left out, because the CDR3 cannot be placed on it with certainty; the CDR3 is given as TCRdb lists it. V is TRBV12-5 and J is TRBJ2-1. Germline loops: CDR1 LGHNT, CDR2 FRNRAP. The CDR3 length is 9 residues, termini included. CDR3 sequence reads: CASGLVLDA.

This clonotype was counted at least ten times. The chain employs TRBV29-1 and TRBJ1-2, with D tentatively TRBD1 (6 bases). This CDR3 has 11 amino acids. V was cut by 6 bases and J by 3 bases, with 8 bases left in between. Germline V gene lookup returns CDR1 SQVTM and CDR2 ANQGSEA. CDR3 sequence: CSVAGDYGYTF. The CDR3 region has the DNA TGCAGCGTCGCAGGGGACTATGGCTACACCTTC.

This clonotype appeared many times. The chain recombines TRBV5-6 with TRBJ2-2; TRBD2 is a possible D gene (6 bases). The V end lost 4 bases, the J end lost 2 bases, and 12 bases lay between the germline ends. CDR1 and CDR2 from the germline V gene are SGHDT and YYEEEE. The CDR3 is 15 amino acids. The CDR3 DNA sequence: TGTGCCAGCAGCCCTCGGAGGGGCAACACCGGGGAGCTGTTTTTT. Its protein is CASSPRRGNTGELFF.

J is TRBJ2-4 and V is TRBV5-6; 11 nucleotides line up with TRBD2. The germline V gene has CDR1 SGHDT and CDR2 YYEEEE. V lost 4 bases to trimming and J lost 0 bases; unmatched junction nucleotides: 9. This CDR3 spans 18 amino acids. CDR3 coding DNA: TGTGCCAGCAGCCCGTCTAGCGGGGGGACCCTAGCCAAAAACATTCAGTACTTC. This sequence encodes CASSPSSGGTLAKNIQYF.

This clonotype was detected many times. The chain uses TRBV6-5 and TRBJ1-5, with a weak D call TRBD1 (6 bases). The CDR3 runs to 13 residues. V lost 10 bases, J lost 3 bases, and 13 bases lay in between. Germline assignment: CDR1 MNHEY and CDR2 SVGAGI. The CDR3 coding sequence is TGTGCCACTCAAAGGGGGTTCAATCAGCCCCAGCATTTT. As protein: CATQRGFNQPQHF.

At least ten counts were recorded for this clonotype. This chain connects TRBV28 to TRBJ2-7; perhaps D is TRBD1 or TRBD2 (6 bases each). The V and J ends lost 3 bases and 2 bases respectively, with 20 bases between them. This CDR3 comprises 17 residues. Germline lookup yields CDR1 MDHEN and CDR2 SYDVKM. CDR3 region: CASSLDAIGGTTYEQYF. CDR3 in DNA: TGTGCCAGCAGTTTGGATGCTATAGGGGGGACCACCTACGAGCAGTACTTC.

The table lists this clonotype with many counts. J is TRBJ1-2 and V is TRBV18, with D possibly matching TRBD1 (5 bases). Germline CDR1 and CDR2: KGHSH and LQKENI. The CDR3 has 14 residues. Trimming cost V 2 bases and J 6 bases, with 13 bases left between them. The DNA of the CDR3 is TGTGCCAGCTCACCAGTTACGGGGGGAGATGGCTACACCTTC. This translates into CASSPVTGGDGYTF.

The CDR3 nucleotides read TGTGCCAGTAGCGTGGGGCGTCGGGGCTACGAGCAGTACTTC. This sequence encodes CASSVGRRGYEQYF. The rearrangement joins TRBV19 to TRBJ2-7; D could derive from TRBD1 or TRBD2 (5 bases each). The germline gives CDR1 LNHDA, CDR2 SQIVND (reference sequence). CDR3 length: 14 residues. V shed 6 bases and J shed 3 bases, with 15 bases lying between them.

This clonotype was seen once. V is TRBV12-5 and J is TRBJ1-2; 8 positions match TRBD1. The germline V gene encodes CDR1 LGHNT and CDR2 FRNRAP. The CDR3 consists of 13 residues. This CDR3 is CATSGQTGEGNTF. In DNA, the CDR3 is TGTGCCACCAGTGGTCAGACAGGGGAAGGCAACACCTTC.

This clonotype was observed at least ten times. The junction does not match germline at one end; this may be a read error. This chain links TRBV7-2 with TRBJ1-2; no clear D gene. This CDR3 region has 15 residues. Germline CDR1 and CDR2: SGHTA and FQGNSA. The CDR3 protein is CASSSHPEVGYGYPF. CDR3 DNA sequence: TGTGCCAGCAGCTCCCACCCGGAGGTAGGCTATGGCTACCCCTTC.

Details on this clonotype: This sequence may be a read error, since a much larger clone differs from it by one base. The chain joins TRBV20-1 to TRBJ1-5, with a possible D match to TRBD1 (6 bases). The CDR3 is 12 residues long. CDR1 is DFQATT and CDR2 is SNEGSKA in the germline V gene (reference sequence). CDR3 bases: TGCAGTGCTGGGCGGGACATAGAGCCCCCGCATTTT. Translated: CSAGRDIEPPHF.

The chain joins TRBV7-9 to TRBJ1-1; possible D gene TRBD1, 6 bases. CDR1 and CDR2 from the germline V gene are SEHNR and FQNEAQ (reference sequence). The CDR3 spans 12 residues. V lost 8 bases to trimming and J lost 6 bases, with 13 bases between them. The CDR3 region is CASGNGGAEAFF. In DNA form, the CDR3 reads TGTGCCAGCGGGAACGGGGGCGCTGAAGCTTTCTTT.

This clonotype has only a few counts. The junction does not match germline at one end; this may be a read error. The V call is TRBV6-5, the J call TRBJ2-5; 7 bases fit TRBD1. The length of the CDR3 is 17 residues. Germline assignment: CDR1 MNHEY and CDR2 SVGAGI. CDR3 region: CASSHSGPVGGDETQYF. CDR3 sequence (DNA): TGTGCCAGCAGTCACTCTGGTCCGGTAGGGGGCGACGAGACCCAGTACTTC.

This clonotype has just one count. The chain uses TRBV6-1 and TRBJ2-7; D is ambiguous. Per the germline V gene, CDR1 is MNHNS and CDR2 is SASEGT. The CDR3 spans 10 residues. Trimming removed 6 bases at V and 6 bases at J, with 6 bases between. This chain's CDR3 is CASRQAEQYV. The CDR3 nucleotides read TGTGCCAGCAGGCAGGCCGAGCAGTACGTC.

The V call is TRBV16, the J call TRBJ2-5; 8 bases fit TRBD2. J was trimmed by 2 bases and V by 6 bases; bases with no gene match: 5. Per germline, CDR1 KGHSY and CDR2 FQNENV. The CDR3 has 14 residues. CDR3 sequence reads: CASSKEREQETQYF. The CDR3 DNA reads TGTGCCAGCAGTAAAGAGCGGGAGCAAGAGACCCAGTACTTC.

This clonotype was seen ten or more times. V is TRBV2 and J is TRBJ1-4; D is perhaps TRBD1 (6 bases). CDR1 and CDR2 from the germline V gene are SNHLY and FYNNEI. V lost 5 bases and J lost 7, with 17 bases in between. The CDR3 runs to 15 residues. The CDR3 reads CASSYVRGEAEKLFF. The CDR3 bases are TGTGCCAGCAGTTACGTCAGGGGTGAGGCTGAAAAACTGTTTTTT. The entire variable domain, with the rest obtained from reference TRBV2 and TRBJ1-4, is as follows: EPEVTQTPSHQVTQMGQEVILRCVPISNHLYFYWYRQILGQKVEFLVSFYNNEISEKSEIFDDQFSVERPDGSNFTLKIRSTKLEDSAMYFCASSYVRGEAEKLFFGSGTQLSVL.